The 16 T cell receptor beta chains below were found in one sample sequenced in a study of lymphopenia after photon versus proton radiotherapy. Profiled with immunoSEQ multiplex PCR; TCRdb holds only in-frame clones, not every one. The sample carries about 16,000 clones, 65% to 90% recorded once. The sequencing here drew on peripheral blood, taken from a patient treated with proton-based radiotherapy. Every receptor here comes from a man aged 65-85 years with pancreatic cancer.

The J gene is TRBJ2-5, the V gene TRBV11-2, with TRBD1 identical over 9 bases. V lost 6 bases, J lost 5 bases, and 10 bases stayed unmatched. Germline V gene sequence: CDR1 SGHAT, CDR2 FQNNGV. The CDR3 has 15 residues. The CDR3, as DNA: TGTGCCAGCAGGATAAAAACAGGGGGCAAGGAGACCCAGTACTTC. This gives the protein CASRIKTGGKETQYF.

CDR3 bases: TGTGCCATCAGTGGTGGGACAACAAGGGGAAACACCATATATTTT. It codes for CAISGGTTRGNTIYF. The V and J genes are TRBV10-3 and TRBJ1-3, with a tentative D call TRBD1 (6 bases). The CDR3 extends over 15 amino acids. Germline CDR1 and CDR2: ENHRY and SYGVKD. Trimming shortened V by 4 bases and J by 4 bases, and 14 bases separated the two germline ends.

The V call is TRBV19, the J call TRBJ1-1, with TRBD1 as a possible D gene (6 bases). Per the germline V gene, CDR1 is LNHDA and CDR2 is SQIVND (reference sequence). CDR3 length: 14 residues. Deletions cut 8 bases from V and 1 base from J, with 14 bases between. The CDR3 nucleotides are TGTGCCAGTCGCCAAAGGGGGGGGAACACTGAAGCTTTCTTT. Its protein is CASRQRGGNTEAFF.

The J gene is TRBJ2-1, the V gene TRBV19, with D possibly being TRBD2 (6 bases). V lost 7 bases and J lost 0, with 10 bases in between. Germline V gives CDR1 LNHDA, CDR2 SQIVND (reference sequence). The CDR3 is made up of 14 amino acids. The CDR3 here is CASTISGSYNEQFF. DNA of the CDR3: TGTGCCAGTACTATTAGCGGCTCCTACAATGAGCAGTTCTTC.

This clone was detected only once. The chain links TRBV25-1 to TRBJ2-7; possible D gene TRBD2, 6 bases. V was cut by 10 bases and J by 5 bases, with 24 bases left in between. This CDR3 is 15 amino acids long. Germline V CDR1 and CDR2: MGHDK, SYGVNS. The CDR3 protein is CANPTTGEARHEQYF. The CDR3 DNA sequence: TGTGCCAACCCTACTACGGGGGAGGCTAGACACGAGCAGTACTTC.

The chain is built from TRBV2 and TRBJ1-2, with TRBD1 matching over 10 bases. CDR3 length equals 14 residues. V lost 6 bases to trimming and J lost 2 bases; unmatched junction nucleotides: 3. Germline V gene sequence: CDR1 SNHLY, CDR2 FYNNEI. CDR3 in amino acids: CASRRQGANYGYTF. The CDR3 DNA reads as TGTGCCAGCAGACGACAGGGGGCGAACTATGGCTACACCTTC.

The gene calls are TRBV5-1 and TRBJ2-5; 13 nucleotides match TRBD2. Unmatched junction bases numbered 8, after V lost 3 bases and J lost 0 bases. This CDR3 region has 18 residues. The germline CDR1 and CDR2 sequences are SGHRS and YFSETQ. DNA of the CDR3: TGCGCCAGCAGCTCCGGACTAGCGGGGGCCTCGTACCAAGAGACCCAGTACTTC. It encodes CASSSGLAGASYQETQYF. The variable domain in full, completed from reference TRBV5-1 and TRBJ2-5, reads KAGVTQTPRYLIKTRGQQVTLSCSPISGHRSVSWYQQTPGQGLQFLFEYFSETQRNKGNFPGRFSGRQFSNSRSEMNVSTLELGDSALYLCASSSGLAGASYQETQYFGPGTRLLVL.

The chain joins TRBV4-1 to TRBJ2-2; perhaps TRBD1 as D (6 bases). There are 16 residues in the CDR3. Trimming left V 3 bases short and J 0 bases short, with 11 bases between. Germline CDR1 and CDR2: MGHRA and YSYEKL. The CDR3 DNA follows: TGCGCCAGCAGCCAGAGGCAGGGGACGAACACCGGGGAGCTGTTTTTT. It translates to CASSQRQGTNTGELFF.

V is TRBV11-2 and J is TRBJ1-3; TRBD1 agrees at 10 bases. V lost 4 bases, J lost 7 bases, and 7 bases stayed unmatched. CDR3 size: 15 residues. The germline CDR1 and CDR2 sequences are SGHAT and FQNNGV. CDR3 coding DNA: TGTGCCAGCAGCTCGCGAGGGACAGGGGAGAACACCATATATTTT. Its protein product is CASSSRGTGENTIYF.

This clone was counted once. The chain couples TRBV5-1 to TRBJ1-1, with 7 nucleotides matching TRBD1. The CDR3 runs 14 residues. The junction had 6 bases not matched to a gene; V was cut back by 6 bases and J by 1 base. The germline V gene has CDR1 SGHRS and CDR2 YFSETQ. Here the CDR3 DNA reads TGCGCCAGCATGGGACAGTCGACGAACACTGAAGCTTTCTTT. It is translated as CASMGQSTNTEAFF.

This chain joins TRBV14 and TRBJ1-4, with D hard to call. From germline, CDR1 is SGHDN and CDR2 FVKESK. There are 14 residues in the CDR3. The germline V and J ends were trimmed by 2 bases and 4 bases, with 8 bases remaining between them. The CDR3 DNA is TGTGCCAGCAGCCAACTGGGCGTTAATGAAAAACTGTTTTTT. Translating gives CASSQLGVNEKLFF.

The J gene is TRBJ2-1, the V gene TRBV7-8, with a possible D match to TRBD2 (6 bases). The CDR3 is made up of 14 amino acids. Looked up from germline, CDR1 is SGHVS and CDR2 is FQNEAQ. V gave up 3 bases and J gave up 1 base, with 7 bases separating them. CDR3: CASSLTSSYNEQFF. DNA of the CDR3: TGTGCCAGCAGCTTGACTAGTTCCTACAATGAGCAGTTCTTC. The full variable domain, its missing parts supplied by reference TRBV7-8 and TRBJ2-1, is GAGVSQSPRYKVAKRGQDVALRCDPISGHVSLFWYQQALGQGPEFLTYFQNEAQLDKSGLPSDRFFAERPEGSVSTLKIQRTQQEDSAVYLCASSLTSSYNEQFFGPGTRLTVL.

The chain carries TRBV27 and TRBJ2-7; 10 bases map to TRBD1. Trimming cost V 3 bases and J 4 bases; bases outside gene matches: 9. Germline values: CDR1 MNHEY, CDR2 SMNVEV (reference sequence). This CDR3 has 16 residues. CDR3 nucleotide sequence: TGTGCCAGCAGTTTCTCCGGGACAGGGGTCCAATACGAGCAGTACTTC. Its translation is CASSFSGTGVQYEQYF.

The rearrangement joins TRBV2 to TRBJ1-2; the match to TRBD1 covers 9 bases. The CDR3 has 14 amino acids. The V segment lost 7 bases and the J segment 4 bases; nucleotides outside the gene matches: 7. CDR1 and CDR2 (germline): SNHLY, FYNNEI. The CDR3 reads CASNADRGAYGYTF. The DNA for the CDR3 is TGTGCCAGCAACGCGGACAGGGGTGCCTATGGCTACACCTTC.

The genes are TRBV5-1 and TRBJ1-1; D uncertain. Germline V lookup: CDR1 SGHRS, CDR2 YFSETQ. V lost 4 bases and J lost 1, with 17 bases in between. CDR3 length: 16 amino acids. The CDR3 region is CASSTDSGGGNTEAFF. The CDR3 bases are TGCGCCAGCAGCACAGATTCAGGCGGTGGGAACACTGAAGCTTTCTTT.

The V gene is TRBV9, the J gene TRBJ1-3; 7 nucleotides align to TRBD1. The V and J ends lost 2 bases and 2 bases, in that order; junction bases with no gene match: 4. The CDR3 extends over 15 amino acids. Germline V gives CDR1 SGDLS, CDR2 YYNGEE. The CDR3: CASSVRGLTGNTIYF. The CDR3 coding sequence is TGTGCCAGCAGCGTTAGGGGGCTGACTGGAAACACCATATATTTT.